Shown below are 14 T cell receptor beta chains from a single sample sequenced in a study of OX40 agonist ivuxolimab in advanced cancers. Assay used: immunoSEQ multiplex PCR; TCRdb lists only in-frame clones, some missing. Of roughly 62,000 clones in the sample, 86% were seen once. This specimen was CD4+ or CD8+ T cells sorted from blood, taken in a trial of the OX40 agonist ivuxolimab. All receptors derive from an adult with an advanced solid tumor such as melanoma, head and neck, liver or kidney cancer.

The chain links TRBV7-3 to TRBJ2-6; D is possibly TRBD1 (6 bases). Germline V gene data show CDR1 as SGHTA and CDR2 as FQGTGA. The CDR3 consists of 17 residues. Trimming left V 1 base short and J 0 bases short, with 10 bases between. CDR3 region: CASSLRDKPSGANVLTF. CDR3 bases: TGTGCCAGCAGCTTAAGGGACAAGCCCTCTGGGGCCAACGTCCTGACTTTC.

The rearrangement joins TRBV10-3 to TRBJ2-7; weak D call: TRBD1 (6 bases). Per germline, CDR1 ENHRY and CDR2 SYGVKD. The CDR3 sequence is 12 residues long. V gave up 3 bases and J gave up 4 bases, with 7 bases separating them. CDR3 DNA sequence: TGTGCCATCAGTGATAGGGGGTACGAGCAGTACTTC. Translated: CAISDRGYEQYF.

This sequence joins TRBV11-2 and TRBJ1-1; D may be TRBD1 (6 bases). Germline CDR1 reads SGHAT; CDR2 reads FQNNGV. The CDR3 is made up of 14 amino acids. The germline V and J ends were trimmed by 5 bases and 5 bases, with 15 bases remaining between them. CDR3 sequence: CASSSHREGTEAFF. The DNA for the CDR3 is TGTGCCAGCAGCAGCCACAGGGAAGGAACTGAAGCTTTCTTT.

The V call is TRBV10-3, the J call TRBJ1-2; D is possibly TRBD1 (5 bases). The ends were cut back, 7 bases at V and 5 bases at J, with 17 bases in the middle. Germline V gene data show CDR1 as ENHRY and CDR2 as SYGVKD. The CDR3 extends over 14 amino acids. For the CDR3, the DNA is TGTGCCATCAAAGACGGACAAAGCTCTTATGGCTACACCTTC. Encoded protein: CAIKDGQSSYGYTF.

The V call is TRBV2, the J call TRBJ1-4; tentative D call: TRBD1 (5 bases). Germline V gene sequence: CDR1 SNHLY, CDR2 FYNNEI. The CDR3 is 14 residues long. Trimming cost V 1 base and J 11 bases, with 14 bases left between them. The CDR3 reads CASSEESRGGKLFF. In DNA form, the CDR3 reads TGTGCCAGCAGTGAAGAATCAAGGGGTGGGAAACTGTTTTTT.

The rearrangement links TRBV11-2 to TRBJ2-3, with D maybe TRBD2 (6 bases). CDR3 size: 13 residues. V was trimmed by 5 bases and J by 5 bases, leaving 11 bases between them. CDR1 and CDR2 (germline): SGHAT, FQNNGV. CDR3 DNA sequence: TGTGCCAGCAGCGCCAGTAGCGGAGATACGCAGTATTTT. This sequence encodes CASSASSGDTQYF.

The count of this clone is one. The gene calls are TRBV7-8 and TRBJ1-1; the D is unclear. Trimming pared 7 bases from V and 6 bases from J, leaving 15 bases between. There are 13 residues in the CDR3. Per the germline V gene, CDR1 is SGHVS and CDR2 is FQNEAQ. The CDR3 bases are TGTGCCAGCAATTCTAGGATTTCTGCTGAAGCTTTCTTT. This codes for CASNSRISAEAFF.

The V gene is TRBV19, the J gene TRBJ2-2, with D tentatively TRBD2 (5 bases). V was cut by 1 base and J by 4 bases, with 10 bases left in between. In germline, CDR1 is LNHDA, CDR2 SQIVND (reference sequence). CDR3 length: 15 residues. The CDR3 is CASSIGGEITGELFF. The CDR3 coding sequence is TGTGCCAGTAGTATAGGTGGGGAGATCACCGGGGAGCTGTTTTTT. Full variable domain (outside the CDR3, taken from reference TRBV19 and TRBJ2-2): DGGITQSPKYLFRKEGQNVTLSCEQNLNHDAMYWYRQDPGQGLRLIYYSQIVNDFQKGDIAEGYSVSREKKESFPLTVTSAQKNPTAFYLCASSIGGEITGELFFGEGSRLTVL.

The CDR3 nucleotides are TGCGCCAGCAGCTTGGGGGGTGGCAGGGGAAATGAAAAACTGTTTTTT. Its protein is CASSLGGGRGNEKLFF. V and J are TRBV5-1 and TRBJ1-4, with D perhaps TRBD1 (6 bases). Germline V lookup: CDR1 SGHRS, CDR2 YFSETQ. V lost 0 bases to trimming and J lost 5 bases, with 14 bases between them. This CDR3 comprises 16 residues.

The chain uses TRBV5-4 and TRBJ2-4, with 9 bases fitting TRBD2. J gave up 8 bases and V 0 bases, and 6 bases lay outside the gene matches. Looked up from germline, CDR1 is SGHNT and CDR2 is YYREEE (reference sequence). This CDR3 comprises 15 residues. This CDR3 reads CASSLGGGVGDIQYF. CDR3 nucleotides: TGTGCCAGCAGCTTGGGCGGGGGGGTAGGTGACATTCAGTACTTC. Together with reference TRBV5-4 and TRBJ2-4, the CDR3 gives the full variable domain: ETGVTQSPTHLIKTRGQQVTLRCSSQSGHNTVSWYQQALGQGPQFIFQYYREEENGRGNFPPRFSGLQFPNYSSELNVNALELDDSALYLCASSLGGGVGDIQYFGAGTRLSVL.

The chain couples TRBV7-9 to TRBJ2-7; D not certain. Germline V gives CDR1 SEHNR, CDR2 FQNEAQ (reference sequence). The CDR3 loop spans 14 amino acids. V gave up 8 bases and J gave up 0 bases, with 14 bases separating them. The CDR3 spells CASVDGISSYEQYF. CDR3 nucleotide sequence: TGTGCCAGCGTTGATGGGATTTCCTCCTACGAGCAGTACTTC.

This clone was detected only a few times. This rearrangement joins TRBV28 to TRBJ2-7; no reliable D call. The CDR3 is 16 amino acids. V was trimmed by 2 bases and J by 0 bases, leaving 14 bases between them. In germline, CDR1 is MDHEN, CDR2 SYDVKM. CDR3 sequence reads: CASSLGRTSLSYEQYF. The CDR3 DNA is TGTGCCAGCAGTTTAGGACGGACCAGCCTCTCCTACGAGCAGTACTTC.

The rearrangement joins TRBV6-1 to TRBJ2-1, with D perhaps matching TRBD2 (6 bases). Germline V lookup: CDR1 MNHNS, CDR2 SASEGT. The CDR3 consists of 14 residues. Trimming removed 4 bases at V and 9 bases at J, with 16 bases between. The CDR3 nucleotides read TGTGCCAGCAGTGTTGAGCGGGCGCGGGGTGAGCAGTTCTTC. Translation: CASSVERARGEQFF.

The V and J genes are TRBV7-9 and TRBJ1-1; TRBD1 is a possible D gene (6 bases). V dropped 5 bases and J dropped 0 bases, with 10 bases sitting between them. In germline, CDR1 is SEHNR, CDR2 FQNEAQ (reference sequence). The CDR3 is 14 residues long. In nucleotides, the CDR3 is TGTGCCAGCAGCGGGGGCTTTATGAACACTGAAGCTTTCTTT. Translation: CASSGGFMNTEAFF.